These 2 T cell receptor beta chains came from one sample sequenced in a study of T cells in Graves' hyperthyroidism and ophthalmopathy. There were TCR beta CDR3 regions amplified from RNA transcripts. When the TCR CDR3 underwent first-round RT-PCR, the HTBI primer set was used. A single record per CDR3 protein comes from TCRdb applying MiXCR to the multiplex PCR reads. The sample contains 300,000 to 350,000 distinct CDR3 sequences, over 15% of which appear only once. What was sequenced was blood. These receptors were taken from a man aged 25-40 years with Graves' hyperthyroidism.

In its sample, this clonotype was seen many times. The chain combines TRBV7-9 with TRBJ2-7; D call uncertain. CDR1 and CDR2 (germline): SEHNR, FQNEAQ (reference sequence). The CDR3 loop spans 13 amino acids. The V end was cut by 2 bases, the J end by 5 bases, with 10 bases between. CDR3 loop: CASSLFAGNEQYF. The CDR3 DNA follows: TGTGCCAGCAGCTTATTCGCTGGGAACGAGCAGTACTTC. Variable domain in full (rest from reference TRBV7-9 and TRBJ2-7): DTGVSQNPRHKITKRGQNVTFRCDPISEHNRLYWYRQTLGQGPEFLTYFQNEAQLEKSRLLSDRFSAERPKGSFSTLEIQRTEQGDSAMYLCASSLFAGNEQYFGPGTRLTVT.

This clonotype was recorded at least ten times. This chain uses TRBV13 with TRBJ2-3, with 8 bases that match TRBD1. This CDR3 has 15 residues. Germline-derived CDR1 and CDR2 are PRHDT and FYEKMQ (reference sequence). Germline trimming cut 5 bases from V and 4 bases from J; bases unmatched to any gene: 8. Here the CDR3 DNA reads TGTGCCAGCAGCCTCTCAGGACAGGGAGCAGATACGCAGTATTTT. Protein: CASSLSGQGADTQYF.